Following are 5 T cell receptor beta chains from one sample sequenced in a study of cytomegalovirus exposure and HLA in healthy donors listed by TCRdb under 2017. Libraries were constructed by the immunoSEQ multiplex PCR assay. A mixture of 60 forward primers for TCR Vbeta segments and 13 reverse primers for TCR Jbeta segments was used in the multiplex PCR. This is the immuneACCESS table as TCRdb keeps it, with only in-frame sequences that have V and J called. A part of the clones is gone; compared with another copy, unresolved V genes explain less than half, and the rest is unexplained. In all, the sample holds roughly 200,000 clones, and approximately 79% of those were seen once. The top ten clones comprise about 1.4% of the sample. The material sequenced was PBMCs. These receptors were obtained from a girl aged 10-17 years in good health and CMV-seropositive.

The chain recombines TRBV9 with TRBJ1-1, with D perhaps matching TRBD1 (6 bases). With 4 bases removed from V and 6 bases from J, the gap between germline ends came to 7 bases. Germline CDR1 reads SGDLS; CDR2 reads YYNGEE. The CDR3 consists of 11 residues. CDR3 bases: TGTGCCAGCAGCCCAGGGGCTGAAGCTTTCTTT. Translating it yields CASSPGAEAFF.

The chain carries TRBV5-1 and TRBJ1-5, with 9 bases fitting TRBD1. V was clipped by 5 bases and J by 4 bases; unmatched bases: 7. Germline V gene lookup returns CDR1 SGHRS and CDR2 YFSETQ. CDR3 length equals 15 residues. The CDR3 nucleotides are TGCGCCAGCAGACCCACGGGACAGGGTAATCAGCCCCAGCATTTT. It specifies CASRPTGQGNQPQHF.

V and J are TRBV30 and TRBJ2-5, with 7 bases aligning to TRBD2. The CDR3 contains 15 residues. The germline CDR1 and CDR2 sequences are GTSNPN and SVGIG (reference sequence). The V gene end was trimmed by 0 bases and the J gene end by 6 bases; junction bases not matched to a gene: 10. The CDR3 reads CAWSVCGGVVKTQYF. The CDR3 DNA follows: TGTGCCTGGAGTGTCTGCGGGGGAGTCGTGAAGACCCAGTACTTC.

The gene calls are TRBV4-2 and TRBJ2-1; 7 bases fit TRBD2. The CDR3 runs 13 residues. V lost 1 base to trimming and J lost 7 bases; unmatched junction nucleotides: 1. Germline V gives CDR1 LGHNA, CDR2 YNFKEQ. Here the CDR3 DNA reads TGTGCCAGCAGCCAAGCGGGGGGTAATGAGCAGTTCTTC. Protein sequence: CASSQAGGNEQFF.

V gene TRBV6-1 combines with J gene TRBJ2-1; 11 bases match TRBD1. The CDR3 covers 15 residues. J gave up 7 bases and V 7 bases, and 9 bases lay outside the gene matches. CDR1 MNHNS and CDR2 SASEGT come from the germline V gene. CDR3 nucleotides: TGTGCCAGCACCATTGGACAGGGGGCTTATAATGAGCAGTTCTTC. Protein sequence: CASTIGQGAYNEQFF.